Presented here are 23 T cell receptor beta chains from one specimen sequenced in a study of cytomegalovirus exposure and HLA in healthy donors. 13 Jbeta primers and 60 Vbeta primers were used for the PCR. The table came from immunoSEQ multiplex PCR; TCRdb's copy has only in-frame clones and leaves some out. The sample holds 190,000 or so clones; roughly 80% are singletons and the top ten take roughly 6%. The sample taken for sequencing was PBMCs. These receptors came from a woman aged 45-65 years in good health and CMV-seropositive.

This chain joins TRBV28 and TRBJ2-7; 11 nucleotides align to TRBD2. Germline CDR1 MDHEN, CDR2 SYDVKM. This CDR3 has 15 amino acids. The junction had 7 bases not matched to a gene; V was cut back by 6 bases and J by 3 bases. The CDR3 bases are TGTGCCAGCAGGGGACTAGCGGAGGGGGGCTACGAGCAGTACTTC. It encodes CASRGLAEGGYEQYF.

This sequence joins TRBV9 and TRBJ2-5; D might be TRBD2 (5 bases). The CDR3 has 14 residues. The germline gives CDR1 SGDLS, CDR2 YYNGEE. The germline V and J ends were trimmed by 0 bases and 5 bases, with 11 bases remaining between them. The CDR3 DNA reads TGTGCCAGCAGCGTAGGGGCTAGCTGGGAGACCCAGTACTTC. Translating gives CASSVGASWETQYF.

The chain couples TRBV9 to TRBJ1-5; D perhaps matches TRBD1 (5 bases). Trimming removed 4 bases at V and 0 bases at J, with 8 bases between. The CDR3 runs 14 residues. CDR1 SGDLS and CDR2 YYNGEE come from the germline V gene. In DNA form, the CDR3 reads TGTGCCAGCAGCCCGGGGGATAGCAATCAGCCCCAGCATTTT. It specifies CASSPGDSNQPQHF. The full variable domain, rest sourced from reference TRBV9 and TRBJ1-5, is DSGVTQTPKHLITATGQRVTLRCSPRSGDLSVYWYQQSLDQGLQFLIQYYNGEERAKGNILERFSAQQFPDLHSELNLSSLELGDSALYFCASSPGDSNQPQHFGDGTRLSIL.

The gene calls are TRBV10-3 and TRBJ2-7; 8 nucleotides line up with TRBD1. The V gene's germline CDR1 is ENHRY and CDR2 SYGVKD. The CDR3 loop spans 13 amino acids. V shed 8 bases, J shed 3 bases, and the junction held 6 bases outside the gene matches. In nucleotides, the CDR3 is TGTGCCATCGGGGGACAGGTAATCTACGAGCAGTACTTC. Translation gives CAIGGQVIYEQYF.

The chain combines TRBV10-3 with TRBJ1-1; D might be TRBD1 (6 bases). V lost 3 bases to trimming and J lost 1 base, with 12 bases between them. Germline lookup yields CDR1 ENHRY and CDR2 SYGVKD. The CDR3 runs to 15 residues. The CDR3 protein is CAISERVQGNTEAFF. The CDR3 region has the DNA TGTGCCATCAGTGAAAGGGTACAGGGGAACACTGAAGCTTTCTTT.

V is TRBV18 and J is TRBJ2-5; the match to TRBD1 covers 8 bases. This CDR3 is 16 amino acids long. CDR1 and CDR2 from the germline V gene are KGHSH and LQKENI. Unmatched junction bases numbered 10, after V lost 3 bases and J lost 4 bases. The CDR3 spells CASSPNFGQGGETQYF. The CDR3 coding sequence is TGTGCCAGCTCACCCAACTTCGGACAGGGTGGAGAGACCCAGTACTTC.

The chain couples TRBV28 to TRBJ1-5; perhaps TRBD1 as D (5 bases). Per the germline V gene, CDR1 is MDHEN and CDR2 is SYDVKM. Trimming stripped 2 bases from V and 6 bases from J, with 11 bases between. There are 14 residues in the CDR3. DNA of the CDR3: TGTGCCAGCAGTTTAGGGGGGGGAGGTCAGCCCCAGCATTTT. As protein: CASSLGGGGQPQHF.

A few counts support this clone. The rearrangement joins TRBV5-5 to TRBJ2-3, with TRBD2 identical over 7 bases. Germline V CDR1 and CDR2: SGHKS, YYEKEE (reference sequence). With 1 base clipped from V and 3 bases from J, the junction kept 5 bases outside the gene matches. The CDR3 length is 15 residues. CDR3 in amino acids: CASSLSGGGTDTQYF. CDR3 nucleotides: TGTGCCAGCAGCTTGTCTGGGGGGGGGACAGATACGCAGTATTTT.

The gene calls are TRBV18 and TRBJ1-5; D might be TRBD1 (6 bases). The CDR3 contains 17 residues. Trimming took off 2 bases at V and 0 bases at J, with 14 bases between the two ends. Per germline, CDR1 KGHSH and CDR2 LQKENI. The CDR3 loop reads CASSPTGGHYSNQPQHF. The CDR3 nucleotides read TGTGCCAGCTCACCAACCGGGGGGCACTATAGCAATCAGCCCCAGCATTTT.

The V gene is TRBV5-4, the J gene TRBJ2-5, with 13 bases identical to TRBD2. The J call may be incorrect, as the DNA end agrees better with TRBJ2-7. The CDR3 length is 17 residues. Germline V gene lookup returns CDR1 SGHNT and CDR2 YYREEE (reference sequence). The CDR3 sequence: CASSLILAGGPSYEQYF. The CDR3 nucleotides read TGTGCCAGCAGCTTGATACTAGCGGGAGGGCCCTCCTACGAGCAGTACTTC.

In this sample, this clone turned up a few times. The chain recombines TRBV29-1 with TRBJ1-5; weak D call: TRBD1 (6 bases). This CDR3 has 15 residues. V was trimmed by 2 bases and J by 7 bases, leaving 18 bases between them. Germline V gene lookup returns CDR1 SQVTM and CDR2 ANQGSEA. CDR3 nucleotide sequence: TGCAGCGTTGAATGGAGGACAGCCTTTTGCCAGCCCCAGCATTTT. Its translation is CSVEWRTAFCQPQHF.

The V and J genes are TRBV19 and TRBJ1-5; D remains ambiguous. The CDR3 is 14 residues long. Germline values: CDR1 LNHDA, CDR2 SQIVND (reference sequence). Trimming took 3 bases from V and 3 from J, leaving 9 bases between them. The CDR3 protein is CASSIGQPNQPQHF. CDR3 DNA: TGTGCCAGTAGTATTGGGCAGCCCAATCAGCCCCAGCATTTT.

The V call is TRBV4-1, the J call TRBJ1-5, with 9 bases lining up with TRBD1. Germline loops: CDR1 MGHRA, CDR2 YSYEKL. V shed 5 bases and J 3 bases; nucleotides not matched to a gene: 5. CDR3 length: 15 amino acids. CDR3 protein: CASSNGQGNNQPQHF. CDR3 nucleotide sequence: TGCGCCAGCAGCAACGGACAGGGGAACAATCAGCCCCAGCATTTT.

This clone was found a few times. The chain has TRBV11-2 and TRBJ2-7, with 10 bases fitting TRBD2. The CDR3 contains 16 residues. The germline V gene encodes CDR1 SGHAT and CDR2 FQNNGV. The J segment lost 6 bases and the V segment lost 5 bases, leaving 13 bases of the junction unmatched. The CDR3 protein is CASSPLLSGRVSEQYF. CDR3 sequence (DNA): TGTGCCAGCAGCCCTTTACTGAGCGGGAGGGTAAGCGAGCAGTACTTC.

The V call is TRBV27, the J call TRBJ2-3; the D gene is possibly TRBD1 (5 bases). With 5 bases removed from V and 0 bases from J, the gap between germline ends came to 18 bases. Germline V gene sequence: CDR1 MNHEY, CDR2 SMNVEV (reference sequence). This CDR3 spans 17 amino acids. The CDR3, as DNA: TGTGCCAGCAGTCGGAAATTCTGGGGCCGTAGCACAGATACGCAGTATTTT. Amino acid sequence: CASSRKFWGRSTDTQYF.

This clone is a singleton in its sample. This chain links TRBV5-4 with TRBJ2-7, with D unresolved. Germline loops: CDR1 SGHNT, CDR2 YYREEE (reference sequence). The V end was cut by 0 bases, the J end by 0 bases, with 7 bases between. This CDR3 spans 14 amino acids. CDR3 in amino acids: CASSLEPVSYEQYF. CDR3 bases: TGTGCCAGCAGCTTGGAGCCCGTCTCCTACGAGCAGTACTTC.

The chain is built from TRBV5-6 and TRBJ2-2, with TRBD1 as a possible D gene (6 bases). V lost 0 bases, J lost 6 bases, and 15 bases lay in between. The CDR3 loop spans 16 amino acids. Germline V gives CDR1 SGHDT, CDR2 YYEEEE. The chain's CDR3 is CASSLGHLQGSGELFF. DNA for the CDR3: TGTGCCAGCAGCTTGGGACATTTACAGGGCTCCGGGGAGCTGTTTTTT.

The gene calls are TRBV5-1 and TRBJ2-2, with TRBD1 identical over 9 bases. The CDR3 has 15 residues. The germline CDR1 and CDR2 sequences are SGHRS and YFSETQ. V shed 4 bases, J shed 6 bases, and the junction held 7 bases outside the gene matches. The CDR3 bases are TGCGCCAGCAGCAGCGGCACAGGGGGCCCCGGGGAGCTGTTTTTT. Translation gives CASSSGTGGPGELFF.

V and J are TRBV2 and TRBJ2-7, with unresolved D. Germline V gene sequence: CDR1 SNHLY, CDR2 FYNNEI. The CDR3 length is 12 residues. The ends were cut back, 6 bases at V and 5 bases at J, with 11 bases in the middle. The CDR3 reads CASRLYVHEQYF. CDR3 nucleotide sequence: TGTGCCAGCAGACTATATGTCCACGAGCAGTACTTC.

The genes are TRBV2 and TRBJ2-3; perhaps TRBD1 as D (5 bases). This CDR3 is built from 14 residues. Germline CDR1 reads SNHLY; CDR2 reads FYNNEI. The V end lost 2 bases, the J end lost 3 bases, and 9 bases lay between the germline ends. The CDR3 region is CASSEWAGTDTQYF. CDR3 coding DNA: TGTGCCAGCAGTGAATGGGCAGGGACAGATACGCAGTATTTT.

The genes are TRBV7-2 and TRBJ1-4; D unresolved. This CDR3 comprises 15 residues. Trimming removed 2 bases from V and 7 bases from J, with 14 bases in between. CDR1 and CDR2 (germline): SGHTA, FQGNSA. In DNA, the CDR3 is TGTGCCAGCAGCTTAACAGACGGTACCCCTGAAAAACTGTTTTTT. Translated, it gives CASSLTDGTPEKLFF.

This rearrangement joins TRBV5-1 to TRBJ2-3; D may be TRBD1 (5 bases). This CDR3 is 14 amino acids long. Germline V gene sequence: CDR1 SGHRS, CDR2 YFSETQ. Trimming stripped 0 bases from V and 4 bases from J, with 9 bases between. The chain's CDR3 is CASSLVGVSDTQYF. CDR3 DNA: TGCGCCAGCAGCTTGGTAGGGGTGTCAGATACGCAGTATTTT.

A note on this clone: Other DNA sequences in the sample encode the same CDR3. CDR3 DNA sequence: TGTGCCAGTACCCGGGGGGGGTCGCAATACCAGCCCCAGCATTTT. This translates into CASTRGGSQYQPQHF. The chain is built from TRBV19 and TRBJ1-5, with D possibly matching TRBD1 (5 bases). The CDR3 is 15 amino acids. Germline V gives CDR1 LNHDA, CDR2 SQIVND (reference sequence). V was shortened by 7 bases and J by 7 bases, with 20 bases between the two germline ends. The entire variable domain, with the rest obtained from reference TRBV19 and TRBJ1-5, is as follows: DGGITQSPKYLFRKEGQNVTLSCEQNLNHDAMYWYRQDPGQGLRLIYYSQIVNDFQKGDIAEGYSVSREKKESFPLTVTSAQKNPTAFYLCASTRGGSQYQPQHFGDGTRLSIL.